The next 9 T cell receptor beta chains were all read from a single sample in a study of identical twins. TCRdb re-derived calls from the 5' RACE reads in MiXCR, one entry per CDR3 protein. Of just under 650,000 distinct CDR3 sequences in the sample, 7.1% were seen once. These sequences were also reported in another study, on yellow fever vaccine responses in identical twins.

Sample: PBMCs. These receptors all come from a woman aged 18-35 years in good health.

The chain combines TRBV18 with TRBJ2-2, with D hard to call. The CDR3 runs to 14 residues. The V end lost 1 base, the J end lost 7 bases, and 10 bases lay between the germline ends. Germline CDR1 and CDR2: KGHSH and LQKENI. CDR3 DNA: TGTGCCAGCTCACCACGGAAGGGCGACGGGGAGCTGTTTTTT. Amino acid sequence: CASSPRKGDGELFF.

This clonotype was observed many times. This rearrangement joins TRBV3-1 to TRBJ1-6; possibly TRBD1 for D (5 bases). The CDR3 has 12 amino acids. V was trimmed by 2 bases and J by 10 bases, leaving 6 bases between them. The germline gives CDR1 LGHDT, CDR2 YNNKEL (reference sequence). The CDR3 DNA reads as TGTGCCAGCAGCCAACAGGGATCACCCCTCCACTTT. This gives the protein CASSQQGSPLHF.

V is TRBV14 and J is TRBJ2-3; either TRBD1 or TRBD2 may supply D (6 bases each). The germline CDR1 and CDR2 sequences are SGHDN and FVKESK. The V end was cut by 3 bases, the J end by 6 bases, with 19 bases between. The CDR3 totals 16 residues. The CDR3 DNA reads as TGTGCCAGCAGCCAGAGAAAAGGGGGGCCCCCGGATACGCAGTATTTT. Amino acid sequence: CASSQRKGGPPDTQYF.

This clonotype was detected a few times. The chain couples TRBV9 to TRBJ2-5; the D gene could be TRBD1 or TRBD2 (5 bases each). Trimming left V 4 bases short and J 4 bases short, with 17 bases between. CDR1 SGDLS and CDR2 YYNGEE come from the germline V gene. The CDR3 has 15 amino acids. CDR3 in DNA: TGTGCCAGCAGCCCCGAATGGGGGAACAGAGAGACCCAGTACTTC. It codes for CASSPEWGNRETQYF.

This clonotype was seen ten or more times. The V and J genes are TRBV4-2 and TRBJ2-5; the D gene is possibly TRBD2 (6 bases). CDR1 and CDR2 from the germline V gene are LGHNA and YNFKEQ. The CDR3 has 15 residues. Trimming pared 0 bases from V and 7 bases from J, leaving 15 bases between. The CDR3 bases are TGTGCCAGCAGCCAAGATCTACTGGACGGGGGGACCCAGTACTTC. It encodes CASSQDLLDGGTQYF.

This chain uses TRBV13 with TRBJ2-2; 7 bases are a match to TRBD1. Germline assignment: CDR1 PRHDT and CDR2 FYEKMQ (reference sequence). V shed 6 bases and J 6 bases; nucleotides not matched to a gene: 4. The CDR3 totals 13 residues. The CDR3 loop reads CASSRDRPGELFF. The CDR3 DNA reads TGTGCCAGCAGTCGGGACAGACCCGGGGAGCTGTTTTTT.

This clonotype was seen many times. This chain links TRBV13 with TRBJ2-3; D is unresolved. The CDR3 spans 14 residues. Trimming cost V 0 bases and J 5 bases, with 9 bases left between them. Germline-derived CDR1 and CDR2 are PRHDT and FYEKMQ (reference sequence). DNA for the CDR3: TGTGCCAGCAGCTTAGGCCTACTTAGAGATACGCAGTATTTT. Translation: CASSLGLLRDTQYF. The full variable domain, its missing parts supplied by reference TRBV13 and TRBJ2-3, is AAGVIQSPRHLIKEKRETATLKCYPIPRHDTVYWYQQGPGQDPQFLISFYEKMQSDKGSIPDRFSAQQFSDYHSELNMSSLELGDSALYFCASSLGLLRDTQYFGPGTRLTVL.

This clonotype came up a few times. The V gene is TRBV9, the J gene TRBJ1-2, with 8 nucleotides matching TRBD1. Germline V gives CDR1 SGDLS, CDR2 YYNGEE. V trimming: 1 base; J trimming: 1 base; junction bases outside the gene matches: 3. The CDR3 has 15 amino acids. In DNA, the CDR3 is TGTGCCAGCAGCGTACAAGGACAGGGTAACTATGGCTACACCTTC. Protein product: CASSVQGQGNYGYTF.

The chain links TRBV9 to TRBJ2-1; weak D call: TRBD1 (6 bases). This CDR3 spans 15 amino acids. From germline, CDR1 is SGDLS and CDR2 YYNGEE. V lost 0 bases and J lost 3, with 10 bases in between. CDR3 nucleotide sequence: TGTGCCAGCAGCGTAGGGACAGCGAACTACAATGAGCAGTTCTTC. This encodes CASSVGTANYNEQFF.